This is a list of T cell receptor beta chains from one sample in a study of blood T cell repertoires in COVID-19. Measured with immunoSEQ multiplex PCR; TCRdb has only the in-frame clones, and not every one. Of some 200,000 clones in the sample, roughly 76% were seen once. What was sequenced was peripheral blood. Every receptor here comes from a woman in her 40s with COVID-19, enrolled during active disease. Both conserved end residues are part of each CDR3. A D gene is named only where the DNA matches it firmly. Clone sizes are given selectively: once, few, many, or a class where the clone is expanded.

D gene: TRBD1; clone size: NA; J gene: TRBJ2-2; V gene: TRBV2; CDR3 DNA: TGTGCCAGCATCCGGGACAGGGTGGACACCGGGGAGCTGTTTTTT; CDR3 protein: CASIRDRVDTGELFF
D gene: TRBD1; clone size: NA; J gene: TRBJ2-7; V gene: TRBV19; CDR3 DNA: TGTGCCAGCAAGGACAGGGGGCGCGATGAGCAGTACTTC; CDR3 protein: CASKDRGRDEQYF
D gene: NA; clone size: NA; J gene: TRBJ1-2; V gene: TRBV3-1/TRBV3-2; CDR3 DNA: TGTGCCAGCAGCCAATCAGGGAACTATGGCTACACCTTC; CDR3 protein: CASSQSGNYGYTF
D gene: TRBD2; clone size: NA; J gene: TRBJ2-1; V gene: TRBV6-4; CDR3 DNA: TGTGCCAGCAGTATAGCGGGTAGCTCCTACAATGAGCAGTTCTTC; CDR3 protein: CASSIAGSSYNEQFF
D gene: NA; clone size: NA; J gene: TRBJ1-5; V gene: TRBV18; CDR3 DNA: TGTGCCAGCTCACCAACAGAGAGTTATAGCAATCAGCCCCAGCATTTT; CDR3 protein: CASSPTESYSNQPQHF
D gene: TRBD1; clone size: NA; J gene: TRBJ2-1; V gene: TRBV18; CDR3 DNA: TGTGCCAGCTCACCAAACACATTGACAGGGACCAATGAGCAGTTCTTC; CDR3 protein: CASSPNTLTGTNEQFF
D gene: NA; clone size: NA; J gene: TRBJ1-3; V gene: TRBV2; CDR3 DNA: TGTGCCAGCAAGATCGGGGGCTCTGGAAACACCATATATTTT; CDR3 protein: CASKIGGSGNTIYF
D gene: NA; clone size: few; J gene: TRBJ2-6; V gene: TRBV19; CDR3 DNA: TGTGCCACGTCACGGGACTCCCTTTCTGGGGCCAACGTCCTGACTTTC; CDR3 protein: CATSRDSLSGANVLTF
D gene: TRBD1; clone size: NA; J gene: TRBJ2-7; V gene: TRBV7-3; CDR3 DNA: TGTGCCAGCAGCTTCGGACAGGGGGGCGAGCAGTACTTC; CDR3 protein: CASSFGQGGEQYF
D gene: NA; clone size: few; J gene: TRBJ2-2; V gene: TRBV12-3/TRBV12-4; CDR3 DNA: TGTGCCAGCAGTCCACCAGTCACCGGGGAGCTGTTTTTT; CDR3 protein: CASSPPVTGELFF
D gene: NA; clone size: NA; J gene: TRBJ2-1; V gene: TRBV11-2; CDR3 DNA: TGTGCCAGCAGCTTCGGGGTGTCACACAATGAGCAGTTCTTC; CDR3 protein: CASSFGVSHNEQFF
D gene: NA; clone size: NA; J gene: TRBJ1-4; V gene: TRBV29-1; CDR3 DNA: TGCAGCGTTGGAGACAGGACTAATGAAAAACTGTTTTTT; CDR3 protein: CSVGDRTNEKLFF
D gene: NA; clone size: NA; J gene: TRBJ1-1; V gene: TRBV2; CDR3 DNA: TGTGCCAGCAGTGGGGAGCGGAACACTGAAGCTTTCTTT; CDR3 protein: CASSGERNTEAFF
D gene: NA; clone size: NA; J gene: TRBJ1-2; V gene: TRBV6-6; CDR3 DNA: TGTGCCAGCGCCCGAGAACCGGGTGGCTATGGCTACACCTTC; CDR3 protein: CASAREPGGYGYTF
D gene: NA; clone size: NA; J gene: TRBJ2-1; V gene: TRBV3-1/TRBV3-2; CDR3 DNA: TGTGCCAGCAGCCGGGGGGAAAGCTCCTACAATGAGCAGTTCTTC; CDR3 protein: CASSRGESSYNEQFF
D gene: TRBD1; clone size: NA; J gene: TRBJ2-6; V gene: TRBV5-6; CDR3 DNA: TGTGCCAGCAGCGCCCGGGACAGGGGATCTGGGGCCAACGTCCTGACTTTC; CDR3 protein: CASSARDRGSGANVLTF
D gene: NA; clone size: NA; J gene: TRBJ1-4; V gene: TRBV10-3; CDR3 DNA: TGTGCCATCAGTGAGTCGTGGGGGGTTCCCGAAAAACTGTTTTTT; CDR3 protein: CAISESWGVPEKLFF
D gene: TRBD2; clone size: NA; J gene: TRBJ2-7; V gene: TRBV29-1; CDR3 DNA: TGCGGAGGGACTAGCGGGAGTGGCGAGCAGTACTTC; CDR3 protein: CGGTSGSGEQYF
D gene: TRBD2; clone size: NA; J gene: TRBJ2-5; V gene: TRBV3-1/TRBV3-2; CDR3 DNA: TGTGCCAGCAGCCAAGAGGGGACTAGCGAAGAGACCCAGTACTTC; CDR3 protein: CASSQEGTSEETQYF
D gene: TRBD1; clone size: NA; J gene: TRBJ1-2; V gene: TRBV9; CDR3 DNA: TGTGCCAGCAGCGCGGGGACAGGACTTAACTATGGCTACACCTTC; CDR3 protein: CASSAGTGLNYGYTF
D gene: NA; clone size: NA; J gene: TRBJ2-1; V gene: TRBV18; CDR3 DNA: TGTGCCAGCTCACCACCGGAGCATGAGCAGTTCTTC; CDR3 protein: CASSPPEHEQFF
D gene: TRBD1; clone size: few; J gene: TRBJ1-5; V gene: TRBV27; CDR3 DNA: TGTGCCAGCAGAGCGAACCGGGACAGAAGTTACCAGCATTTT; CDR3 protein: CASRANRDRSYQHF
D gene: NA; clone size: NA; J gene: TRBJ2-5; V gene: TRBV28; CDR3 DNA: TGTGCCACCTCCCGGTCCGGGGGCCAAGAGACCCAGTACTTC; CDR3 protein: CATSRSGGQETQYF
D gene: TRBD1; clone size: once; J gene: TRBJ2-7; V gene: TRBV6-8; CDR3 DNA: TGTGCCAAGATTAGACAGGGGATCACCTACGAGCAGTACTTC; CDR3 protein: CAKIRQGITYEQYF
D gene: NA; clone size: NA; J gene: TRBJ1-1; V gene: TRBV19; CDR3 DNA: TGTGCCAGTAAATTGGGTATCGGGACTGAAGCTTTCTTT; CDR3 protein: CASKLGIGTEAFF
D gene: NA; clone size: once; J gene: TRBJ1-1; V gene: TRBV27; CDR3 DNA: TGTGCCAGCAGGGGCGAGGGAGTCGAAGCTTTCTTT; CDR3 protein: CASRGEGVEAFF
D gene: NA; clone size: few; J gene: TRBJ2-2; V gene: TRBV5-4; CDR3 DNA: TGTGCCAGCAGCTGGAAGGGGACCGGGGAGCTGTTTTTT; CDR3 protein: CASSWKGTGELFF
D gene: NA; clone size: once; J gene: TRBJ1-4; V gene: TRBV5-6; CDR3 DNA: TGTGCCAGCAGCTTAGGTGGGGGCAGGGTTAGTGGAAAACTGTTTTTT; CDR3 protein: CASSLGGGRVSGKLFF
D gene: NA; clone size: NA; J gene: TRBJ1-4; V gene: TRBV7-9; CDR3 DNA: TGTGCCAGCAGCAGGGACCGACTTGAGGAAAAACTGTTTTTT; CDR3 protein: CASSRDRLEEKLFF
D gene: TRBD2; clone size: NA; J gene: TRBJ2-1; V gene: TRBV6-2/TRBV6-3; CDR3 DNA: TGTGCCAGCAGTTACTCGGGGGTCCAGCGGGGGACCAATGAGCAGTTCTTC; CDR3 protein: CASSYSGVQRGTNEQFF
D gene: TRBD1; clone size: NA; J gene: TRBJ1-4; V gene: TRBV7-9; CDR3 DNA: TGTGCCAGCAGCCCTCAGGGGGCAACTAATGAAAAACTGTTTTTT; CDR3 protein: CASSPQGATNEKLFF
D gene: NA; clone size: NA; J gene: TRBJ1-1; V gene: TRBV5-6; CDR3 DNA: TGTGCCAGCAGCCCAAGGGGCAGGACTGAAGCTTTCTTT; CDR3 protein: CASSPRGRTEAFF